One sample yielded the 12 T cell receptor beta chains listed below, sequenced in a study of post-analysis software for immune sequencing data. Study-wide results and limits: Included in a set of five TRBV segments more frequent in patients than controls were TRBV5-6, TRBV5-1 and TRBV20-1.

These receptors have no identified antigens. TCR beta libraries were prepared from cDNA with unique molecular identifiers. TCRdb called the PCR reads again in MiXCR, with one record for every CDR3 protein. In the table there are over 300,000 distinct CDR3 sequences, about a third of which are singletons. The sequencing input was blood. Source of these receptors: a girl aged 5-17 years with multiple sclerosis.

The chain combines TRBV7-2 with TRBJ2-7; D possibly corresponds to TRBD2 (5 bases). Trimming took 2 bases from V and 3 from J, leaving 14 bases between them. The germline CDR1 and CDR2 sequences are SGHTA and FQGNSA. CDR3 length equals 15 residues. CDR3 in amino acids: CASSLTPGGFYEQYF. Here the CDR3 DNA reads TGTGCCAGCAGCTTAACGCCCGGAGGCTTCTACGAGCAGTACTTC.

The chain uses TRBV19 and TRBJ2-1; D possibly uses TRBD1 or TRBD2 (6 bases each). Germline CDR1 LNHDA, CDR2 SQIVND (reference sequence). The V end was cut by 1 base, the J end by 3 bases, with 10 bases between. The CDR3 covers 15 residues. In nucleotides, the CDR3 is TGTGCCAGTAGTATAGCGGGGGCCATCTACAATGAGCAGTTCTTC. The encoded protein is CASSIAGAIYNEQFF.

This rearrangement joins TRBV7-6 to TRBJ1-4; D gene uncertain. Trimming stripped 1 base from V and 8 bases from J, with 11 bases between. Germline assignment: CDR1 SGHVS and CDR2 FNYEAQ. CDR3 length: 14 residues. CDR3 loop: CASSLGVGWEKLFF. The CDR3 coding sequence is TGTGCCAGCAGCTTAGGGGTTGGTTGGGAAAAACTGTTTTTT.

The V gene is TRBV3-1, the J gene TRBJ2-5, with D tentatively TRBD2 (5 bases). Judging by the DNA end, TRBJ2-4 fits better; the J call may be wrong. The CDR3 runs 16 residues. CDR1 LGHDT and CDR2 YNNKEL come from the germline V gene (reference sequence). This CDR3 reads CASSQGAALAKNIQYF. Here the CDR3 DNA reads TGTGCCAGCAGCCAGGGAGCCGCCCTAGCCAAAAACATTCAGTACTTC.

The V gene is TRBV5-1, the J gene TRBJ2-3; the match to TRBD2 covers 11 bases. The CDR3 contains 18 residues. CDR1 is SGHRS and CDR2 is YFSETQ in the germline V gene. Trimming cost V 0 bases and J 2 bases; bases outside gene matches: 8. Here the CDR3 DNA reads TGCGCCAGCAGCTTGGCTACTAGCGGGGGCCGAGTCACAGATACGCAGTATTTT. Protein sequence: CASSLATSGGRVTDTQYF.

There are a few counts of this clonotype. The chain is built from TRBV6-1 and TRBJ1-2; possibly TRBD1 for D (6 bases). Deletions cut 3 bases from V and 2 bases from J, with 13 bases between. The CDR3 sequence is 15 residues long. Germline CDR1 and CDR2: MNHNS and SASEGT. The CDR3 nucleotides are TGTGCCAGCAGTGAGTTCCGGGGGCCCAACTATGGCTACACCTTC. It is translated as CASSEFRGPNYGYTF.

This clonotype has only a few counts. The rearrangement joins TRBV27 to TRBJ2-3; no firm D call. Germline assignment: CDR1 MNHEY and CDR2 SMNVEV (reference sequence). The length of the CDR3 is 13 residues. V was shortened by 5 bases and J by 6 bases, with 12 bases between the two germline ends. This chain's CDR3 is CASSPLSPDTQYF. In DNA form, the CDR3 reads TGTGCCAGCAGTCCTCTCTCCCCGGATACGCAGTATTTT.

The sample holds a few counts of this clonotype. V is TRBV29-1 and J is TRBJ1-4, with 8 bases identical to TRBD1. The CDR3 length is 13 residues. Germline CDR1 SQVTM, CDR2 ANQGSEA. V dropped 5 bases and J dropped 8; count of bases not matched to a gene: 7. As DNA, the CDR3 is TGCAGCGTTTGGACAGGGATGGGAGAAAAACTGTTTTTT. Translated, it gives CSVWTGMGEKLFF.

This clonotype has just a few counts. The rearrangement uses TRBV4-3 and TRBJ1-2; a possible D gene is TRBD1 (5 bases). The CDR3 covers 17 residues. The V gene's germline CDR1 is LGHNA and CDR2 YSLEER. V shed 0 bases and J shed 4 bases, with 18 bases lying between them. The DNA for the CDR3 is TGCGCCAGCAGCCAAGATCTCATACTGTCAGGGAGCTATGGCTACACCTTC. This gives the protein CASSQDLILSGSYGYTF.

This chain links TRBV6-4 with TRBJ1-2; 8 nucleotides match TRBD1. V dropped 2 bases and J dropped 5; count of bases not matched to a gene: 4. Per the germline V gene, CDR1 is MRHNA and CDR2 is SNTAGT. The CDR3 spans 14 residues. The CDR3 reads CASSDRTGIYGYTF. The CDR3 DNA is TGTGCCAGCAGTGACAGGACAGGGATTTATGGCTACACCTTC.

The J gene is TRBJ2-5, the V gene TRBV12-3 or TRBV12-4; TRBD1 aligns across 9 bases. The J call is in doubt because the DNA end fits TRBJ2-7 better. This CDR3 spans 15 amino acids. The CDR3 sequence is CASRHRTGDPYEQYF. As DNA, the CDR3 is TGTGCCAGCAGGCATCGGACAGGGGATCCCTACGAGCAGTACTTC.

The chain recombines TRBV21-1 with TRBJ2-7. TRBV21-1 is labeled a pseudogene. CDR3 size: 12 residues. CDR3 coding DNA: TGTGCCAGCAGCCCCGAAAAGGACGAGCAGTACTTC. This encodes CASSPEKDEQYF.